The source of this T cell receptor (beta chain) is a study of T cells in Graves' hyperthyroidism and ophthalmopathy. The CDR3 totals 13 residues. The ends were cut back, 7 bases at V and 5 bases at J, with 15 bases in the middle. TCR beta CDR3 region amplification was performed from RNA transcripts. HTBI primers drove first-round RT-PCR of the TCR CDR3. One entry per CDR3 protein results from TCRdb running MiXCR on the multiplex PCR reads. The table lists over 700,000 distinct CDR3 sequences, around 19% of them singletons. The material sequenced was blood. V and J are TRBV12-3 or TRBV12-4 and TRBJ2-7, with D possibly TRBD2 on 7 matching bases. This sequence originates from a woman aged 45-65 years with Graves' hyperthyroidism that later progressed to Graves' ophthalmopathy. The DNA of the CDR3 is TGTGCCAGCAACCTCAAGGGGGGGGACGAGCAGTACTTC. Translated: CASNLKGGDEQYF.